This entry is about one T cell receptor (beta chain). Its antigen is still unknown. The record has no base qualities; no much larger clone is one base away. This entry comes from a study of blood T cell repertoires in COVID-19 (dated by TCRdb to the early 2020s). Describing the broader study: Samples from collaborators originated in the United States, Italy and Spain and spanned both the acute and convalescent phases of COVID-19. Where available, HLA class I and class II types were obtained from metadata supplied by the sample provider rather than from assay-based typing. Samples came from the ongoing ImmuneRACE study (first 160 participants) plus 1,254 subjects from 6 global collaborators. The prospective study material was composed of cDNA or gDNA derived from T cells, B-cell-depleted T cells, or PBMCs. Sample metadata almost always included a de-identified subject ID, COVID-19 status, age in years and sex. Deeply sampled blood TCRbeta repertoires from subjects exposed to, actively infected with, or recovered from COVID-19 were included in the dataset. The repertoires were released in a freely available public database intended as a resource for research on the immune response to SARS-CoV-2.

Overall study outcomes, separate from this receptor: Clinical and demographic metadata were provided uncurated, with the amount varying by source and participant.

Trimming leaves V shorter by 9 bases and J shorter by 5 bases, with the junction holding 10 bases beyond the gene matches. The CDR3 sequence holds 14 residues, the cysteine and phenylalanine included. Just CDR3 DNA is preserved here, 42 bases in frame from base 1. CDR1 and CDR2 (LNHDA, SQIVND) derive from the germline V gene (reference sequence). Collaborating institutions collected whole blood in K2EDTA tubes following their own protocols. For TCRbeta analysis, collaborators shipped samples in one of three forms: frozen whole blood, isolated PBMCs, or DNA extracted from either of those sample types. TCRbeta CDR3 regions were amplified from genomic DNA by means of the immunoSEQ Assay, a bias-controlled multiplex PCR. From the authors' description of their analysis: Nucleated cell counts per sample were estimated from amplification of reference gene primers within the assay. To quantify the absolute abundance of each unique TCRbeta CDR3 rearrangement, sequence reads were collapsed and filtered. For each sample, productive Simpson clonality was calculated by taking the square root of Simpson's diversity index across productive rearrangements. TCRdb re-hosts the immuneACCESS table, in-frame sequences only. Its copies lack some clones; in the studies checked, an unresolved V gene accounts for under half of them, and the cause for the rest is not known. The V and J calls and the clone size are those of that table, but D and trimming were determined from the DNA. This sample comprises 200,000 to 250,000 clones, 82% of them detected only once. The ten biggest clones cover 1.5% to 2% of the sample.

The sequence came from a woman older than 75 with acute or convalescent COVID-19. The sample taken for sequencing was peripheral blood. The chain is assembled from TRBV19 and TRBJ1-2; 9 central bases correspond to TRBD1. The nucleotide sequence is given as TGTGCCAGCGGGGGACAGGGCGGAGGTTATGGCTACACCTTC. Translated, it reads CASGGQGGGYGYTF.